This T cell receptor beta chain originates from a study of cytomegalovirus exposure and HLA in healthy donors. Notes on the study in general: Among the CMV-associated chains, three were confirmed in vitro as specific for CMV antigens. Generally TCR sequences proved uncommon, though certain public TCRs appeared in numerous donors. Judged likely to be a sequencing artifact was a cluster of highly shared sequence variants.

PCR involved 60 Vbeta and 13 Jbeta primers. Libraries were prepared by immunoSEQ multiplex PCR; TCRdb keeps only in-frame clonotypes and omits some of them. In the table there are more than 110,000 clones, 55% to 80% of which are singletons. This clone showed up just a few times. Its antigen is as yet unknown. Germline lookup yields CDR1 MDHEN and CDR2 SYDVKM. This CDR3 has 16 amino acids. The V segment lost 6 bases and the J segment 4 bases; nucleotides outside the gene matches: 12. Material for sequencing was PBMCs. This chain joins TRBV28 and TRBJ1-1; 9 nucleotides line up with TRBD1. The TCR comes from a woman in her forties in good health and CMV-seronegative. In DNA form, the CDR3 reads TGTGCCAGCAGAAGTCCCGGGACAGGGTTGGGCACTGAAGCTTTCTTT. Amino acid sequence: CASRSPGTGLGTEAFF.